This T cell receptor (beta chain) was observed in a study of T cells in localized non-small cell lung cancer. Points from the study as a whole: Uninvolved adjacent lung had higher T cell clonality than tumor and all other tissues. Out of the top 100 tumor clones, a median around 57 were seen in adjacent lung. Higher blood T cell density tracked longer overall survival.

In regard to this clone: Its specificity is not known.

TCRdb's table, derived via immunoSEQ multiplex PCR, lists solely in-frame clones and lacks some. This repertoire shows about 2,900 clones, 33% found once; its top ten account for over 9%. The CDR3 loop spans 15 amino acids. Germline assignment: CDR1 SGHNT and CDR2 YENEEA. V was trimmed by 1 base and J by 2 bases, leaving 11 bases between them. Lung adjacent to the tumor, free of atypia, was sampled at least 2 cm from its margin. The receptor comes from a male donor aged 60 or over with stage I squamous cell lung carcinoma. The source was normal lung tissue next to the tumor, collected before any cancer treatment. V is TRBV11-3 and J is TRBJ1-2, with no clear D. The CDR3 loop reads CASSLGLPGNYGYTF. The CDR3 region has the DNA TGTGCCAGCAGCTTAGGGTTACCCGGAAACTATGGCTACACCTTC.